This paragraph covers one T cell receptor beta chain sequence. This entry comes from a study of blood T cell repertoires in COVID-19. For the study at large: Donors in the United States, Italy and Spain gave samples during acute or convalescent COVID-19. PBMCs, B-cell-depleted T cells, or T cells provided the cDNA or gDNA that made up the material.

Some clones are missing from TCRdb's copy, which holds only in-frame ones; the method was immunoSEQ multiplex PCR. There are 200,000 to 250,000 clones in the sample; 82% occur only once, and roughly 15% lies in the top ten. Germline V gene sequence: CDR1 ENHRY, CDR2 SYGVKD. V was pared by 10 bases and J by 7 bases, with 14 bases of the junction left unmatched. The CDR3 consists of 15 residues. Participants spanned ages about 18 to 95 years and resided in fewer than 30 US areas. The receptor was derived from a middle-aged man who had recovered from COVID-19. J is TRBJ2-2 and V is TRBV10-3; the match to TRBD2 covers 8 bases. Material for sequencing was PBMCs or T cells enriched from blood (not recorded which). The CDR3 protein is CASRGGGRTHGELFF. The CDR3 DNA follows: TGTGCCAGCAGGGGCGGCGGGAGGACCCACGGGGAGCTGTTTTTT.